Presented here are 7 T cell receptor beta chains from one specimen sequenced in a study of PD-L1 blockade in urothelial cancer. Specified time point: pretreatment peripheral blood. Only in-frame clones appear in the TCRdb table, and some are missing; sequencing was by immunoSEQ multiplex PCR. Counted here are 130,000 or so clones, roughly 84% occurring once; the ten biggest clones make up around 3.2%. This material consisted of PBMCs, taken around atezolizumab (anti-PD-L1) treatment. The source of these receptors is a man in his fifties with urothelial cancer.

The chain couples TRBV5-6 to TRBJ2-5, with D possibly TRBD2 on 6 matching bases. V dropped 0 bases and J dropped 4 bases, with 13 bases sitting between them. The CDR3 sequence is 15 residues long. Germline values: CDR1 SGHDT, CDR2 YYEEEE. This CDR3 reads CASSLVDGSGETQYF. The DNA for the CDR3 is TGTGCCAGCAGCTTGGTGGATGGTAGCGGAGAGACCCAGTACTTC.

V and J are TRBV2 and TRBJ2-7; 10 bases align to TRBD2. Germline V gene sequence: CDR1 SNHLY, CDR2 FYNNEI. Losses at the gene ends were 6 bases for V and 7 bases for J; bases not matched to a gene: 9. The CDR3 is 14 amino acids. In nucleotides, the CDR3 is TGTGCCAGCAGATTACTAGCGGGACGAGGGGAGCAGTACTTC. Translating gives CASRLLAGRGEQYF.

The chain links TRBV6-6 to TRBJ2-6; D gene ambiguous. The germline gives CDR1 MNHNY, CDR2 SVGAGI (reference sequence). Trimming took off 6 bases at V and 1 base at J, with 10 bases between the two ends. The CDR3 runs to 15 residues. CDR3 region: CASRLMNSGANVLTF. Here the CDR3 DNA reads TGTGCCAGCAGACTTATGAATTCTGGGGCCAACGTCCTGACTTTC.

The J gene is TRBJ2-1, the V gene TRBV29-1; 7 bases fit TRBD1. This CDR3 has 12 amino acids. Per germline, CDR1 SQVTM and CDR2 ANQGSEA. Trimming cost V 6 bases and J 6 bases; bases outside gene matches: 5. CDR3 bases: TGCAGCGTAGGAACAGGGGCCAATGAGCAGTTCTTC. It is translated as CSVGTGANEQFF.

J is TRBJ1-1 and V is TRBV5-4; D may be TRBD1 (6 bases). Germline V gives CDR1 SGHNT, CDR2 YYREEE (reference sequence). The CDR3 totals 15 residues. V was clipped by 2 bases and J by 1 base, with 12 bases between them. The chain's CDR3 is CASSLAQQGNTEAFF. The DNA of the CDR3 is TGTGCCAGCAGCTTAGCCCAACAGGGGAACACTGAAGCTTTCTTT.

The CDR3 protein is CASSAGTSSYNEQFF. As DNA, the CDR3 is TGTGCCAGCAGCGCCGGGACTTCCTCCTACAATGAGCAGTTCTTC. The chain combines TRBV9 with TRBJ2-1; maybe TRBD2 (6 bases). The CDR3 totals 15 residues. CDR1 and CDR2 (germline): SGDLS, YYNGEE. Trimming removed 3 bases at V and 0 bases at J, with 10 bases between.

This clone turned up a few times. The chain links TRBV30 to TRBJ1-2, with a tentative D call TRBD1 (6 bases). V shed 2 bases and J shed 4 bases, with 11 bases lying between them. The CDR3 has 13 residues. CDR1 is GTSNPN, CDR2 SVGIG, per germline (reference sequence). The CDR3 region is CAWSRQAVYGYTF. DNA for the CDR3: TGTGCCTGGAGTCGACAGGCGGTCTATGGCTACACCTTC. The full variable domain, its missing parts supplied by reference TRBV30 and TRBJ1-2, is SQTIHQWPATLVQPVGSPLSLECTVEGTSNPNLYWYRQAAGRGLQLLFYSVGIGQISSEVPQNLSASRPQDRQFILSSKKLLLSDSGFYLCAWSRQAVYGYTFGSGTRLTVV.